The rows below give T cell receptor beta chains drawn from one sample of a study of T cell responses to AZD1222 COVID-19 vaccine. Clones were read by immunoSEQ multiplex PCR, and TCRdb kept only the in-frame ones, dropping some. The sample has 90,000 to 120,000 clones; 89% are singletons. Sequencing used peripheral blood, obtained on day 0 of AZD1222 vaccination. These receptor sequences come from an adult in good health. Both conserved end residues are part of each CDR3. A D gene is named only where the DNA matches it firmly. Only some rows state a clone size, as once, few, many or a class for expanded clones.

size: once; V: TRBV28; D: TRBD2; J: TRBJ2-5; CDR3: CASRERGLVETQYF; DNA: TGTGCCAGCAGGGAACGGGGACTAGTAGAGACCCAGTACTTC
size: -; V: TRBV11-3; D: -; J: TRBJ2-7; CDR3: CASSHRGYEQYF; DNA: TGTGCCAGCAGCCACCGGGGGTACGAGCAGTACTTC
size: few; V: TRBV7-9; D: -; J: TRBJ1-3; CDR3: CASSLAVGNTIYF; DNA: TGTGCCAGCAGCTTAGCGGTGGGAAACACCATATATTTT
size: -; V: TRBV19; D: -; J: TRBJ1-6; CDR3: CASRGSYNSPLHF; DNA: TGTGCCAGTAGGGGTTCCTATAATTCACCCCTCCACTTT
size: once; V: TRBV30; D: TRBD2; J: TRBJ2-2; CDR3: CAWSPSGIRNTGELFF; DNA: TGTGCCTGGAGTCCAAGCGGGATACGGAACACCGGGGAGCTGTTTTTT
size: -; V: TRBV3-1/TRBV3-2; D: -; J: TRBJ1-2; CDR3: CASSQFQGSANYGYTF; DNA: TGTGCCAGCAGCCAATTCCAGGGCTCAGCTAACTATGGCTACACCTTC
size: -; V: TRBV28; D: TRBD2; J: TRBJ2-7; CDR3: CASTTPGLAGGDTYEQYF; DNA: TGTGCCAGCACTACTCCGGGACTAGCGGGAGGAGACACCTACGAGCAGTACTTC
size: -; V: TRBV30; D: -; J: TRBJ2-5; CDR3: CAWSTQGVETQYF; DNA: TGTGCCTGGAGCACACAAGGGGTAGAGACCCAGTACTTC
size: -; V: TRBV5-1; D: TRBD2; J: TRBJ2-2; CDR3: CASSLQTSSGELFF; DNA: TGCGCCAGCAGCTTGCAGACTAGCTCCGGGGAGCTGTTTTTT
size: -; V: TRBV28; D: -; J: TRBJ2-7; CDR3: CASSLTPRGSYEQYF; DNA: TGTGCCAGCAGTTTAACTCCGCGGGGCTCCTACGAGCAGTACTTC
size: -; V: TRBV11-3; D: TRBD2; J: TRBJ2-3; CDR3: CASSPRASGRGTDTQYF; DNA: TGTGCCAGCAGCCCTAGGGCTAGCGGGAGGGGTACAGATACGCAGTATTTT
size: -; V: TRBV14; D: -; J: TRBJ2-3; CDR3: CASSRGTAQGTQYF; DNA: TGTGCCAGCAGCCGCGGGACTGCGCAAGGTACGCAGTATTTT
size: -; V: TRBV6-5; D: -; J: TRBJ1-3; CDR3: CASSLGVASGNTIYF; DNA: TGTGCCAGCAGCCTAGGGGTCGCCTCTGGAAACACCATATATTTT
size: -; V: TRBV11-1; D: TRBD1; J: TRBJ2-7; CDR3: CASSLRDRGYSYEQYF; DNA: TGTGCCAGCAGCTTGCGGGACAGGGGATATTCCTACGAGCAGTACTTC
size: -; V: TRBV10-1; D: -; J: TRBJ1-6; CDR3: CASSEGYWGWVHNSPLHF; DNA: TGCGCCAGCAGTGAAGGATATTGGGGATGGGTCCATAATTCACCCCTCCACTTT
size: few; V: TRBV11-3; D: -; J: TRBJ2-7; CDR3: CASSLAPGYEQYF; DNA: TGTGCCAGCAGCTTAGCTCCGGGATACGAGCAGTACTTC
size: -; V: TRBV19; D: -; J: TRBJ1-5; CDR3: CASSYTDYSNQPQHF; DNA: TGTGCCAGTAGTTATACAGATTATAGCAATCAGCCCCAGCATTTT
size: -; V: TRBV30; D: -; J: TRBJ1-2; CDR3: CAWSVPWSPSGYTF; DNA: TGTGCCTGGAGTGTTCCGTGGTCCCCGAGTGGCTACACCTTC
size: -; V: TRBV2; D: -; J: TRBJ1-5; CDR3: CASSEPRGGENQPQHF; DNA: TGTGCCAGCAGTGAGCCCAGGGGAGGGGAAAATCAGCCCCAGCATTTT
size: few; V: TRBV19; D: TRBD1; J: TRBJ1-1; CDR3: CASSIRTGQGPEAFF; DNA: TGTGCCAGTAGTATACGGACAGGGCAAGGCCCGGAAGCTTTCTTT
size: -; V: TRBV9; D: -; J: TRBJ2-1; CDR3: CASSRGGSSYNEQFF; DNA: TGTGCCAGCAGTAGGGGGGGTAGCTCCTACAATGAGCAGTTCTTC
size: -; V: TRBV19; D: -; J: TRBJ2-5; CDR3: CASSIPGGQTQYF; DNA: TGTGCCAGTAGTATACCGGGGGGCCAAACCCAGTACTTC
size: -; V: TRBV30; D: TRBD2; J: TRBJ2-2; CDR3: CAWTPGGSGSYGELFF; DNA: TGTGCCTGGACCCCGGGCGGGAGCGGGAGTTACGGGGAGCTGTTTTTT